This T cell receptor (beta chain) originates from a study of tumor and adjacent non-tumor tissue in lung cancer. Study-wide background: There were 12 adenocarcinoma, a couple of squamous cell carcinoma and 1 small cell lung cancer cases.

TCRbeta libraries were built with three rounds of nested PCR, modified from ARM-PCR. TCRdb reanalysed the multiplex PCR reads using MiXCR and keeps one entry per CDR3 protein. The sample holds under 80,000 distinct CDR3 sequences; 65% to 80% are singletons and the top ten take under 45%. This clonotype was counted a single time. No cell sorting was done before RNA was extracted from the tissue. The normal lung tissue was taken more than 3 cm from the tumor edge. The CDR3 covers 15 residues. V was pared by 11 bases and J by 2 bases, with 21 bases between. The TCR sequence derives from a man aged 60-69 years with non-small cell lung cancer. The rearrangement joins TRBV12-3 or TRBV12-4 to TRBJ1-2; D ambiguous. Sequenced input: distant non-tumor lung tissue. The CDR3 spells CASDTEAFRNYGYTF. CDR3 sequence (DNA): TGTGCCTCCGATACGGAGGCCTTTAGAAACTATGGCTACACCTTC.